The 23 T cell receptor beta chains below were found in one sample sequenced in a study of human T cells and chemical hapten exposure. Via MiXCR, TCRdb re-called the RACE reads, giving one row per CDR3 protein. The sample yields fewer than 500,000 distinct CDR3 sequences, around 4.8% seen once. Time point given: patch test 1, 2 weeks after DPC sensitization. The treatment was: therapeutic diphenylcyclopropenone sensitization with weekly scalp DPC. The sequencing here drew on whole blood, taken in connection with sensitization to the hapten diphenylcyclopropenone (DPC). Receptors originate from a woman aged 50 to 60 with alopecia areata. Some clones in this sample may be carry-over from other donors' samples.

On this clonotype itself: It may be a read error: a sequence one base away is much more abundant. The rearrangement links TRBV5-1 to TRBJ1-5; possible D gene TRBD1, 6 bases. The CDR3 runs to 13 residues. Germline assignment: CDR1 SGHRS and CDR2 YFSETQ. CDR3 DNA: TGCGCCGGCAGCATGGACAGAAATCAGCCCCAGCATTTT. This gives the protein CAGSMDRNQPQHF.

This clonotype was counted many times. This chain connects TRBV3-1 to TRBJ2-3; 9 positions agree with TRBD1. This CDR3 region has 16 residues. V was clipped by 4 bases and J by 6 bases; unmatched bases: 11. Germline lookup yields CDR1 LGHDT and CDR2 YNNKEL (reference sequence). DNA of the CDR3: TGTGCCAGCAGCCCCCGGACAGGGGCAGCGGGGGATACGCAGTATTTT. It translates to CASSPRTGAAGDTQYF.

This clonotype was seen ten or more times. The gene calls are TRBV5-1 and TRBJ1-2; D unclear. The germline gives CDR1 SGHRS, CDR2 YFSETQ. The ends were cut back, 4 bases at V and 5 bases at J, with 15 bases in the middle. The CDR3 runs 14 residues. The CDR3 nucleotides are TGCGCCAGCAGCCGTGCTTGGGAGGTTTATGGCTACACCTTC. As protein: CASSRAWEVYGYTF.

This clonotype has a handful of counts. The rearrangement links TRBV7-9 to TRBJ1-2; D is unclear. The CDR3 runs to 15 residues. Germline lookup yields CDR1 SEHNR and CDR2 FQNEAQ (reference sequence). V lost 5 bases, J lost 7 bases, and 20 bases lay in between. CDR3 residues: CASSNFKRFLSGYTF. The CDR3 DNA reads as TGTGCCAGCAGCAACTTCAAGCGGTTTTTATCTGGCTACACCTTC. Drawing the rest from reference TRBV7-9 and TRBJ1-2, the complete variable domain is DTGVSQNPRHKITKRGQNVTFRCDPISEHNRLYWYRQTLGQGPEFLTYFQNEAQLEKSRLLSDRFSAERPKGSFSTLEIQRTEQGDSAMYLCASSNFKRFLSGYTFGSGTRLTVV.

The chain combines TRBV4-2 with TRBJ1-1, with D possibly matching TRBD1 (5 bases). Germline V gene sequence: CDR1 LGHNA, CDR2 YNFKEQ. Trimming stripped 4 bases from V and 0 bases from J, with 15 bases between. This CDR3 region has 16 residues. Written as DNA, the CDR3 is TGTGCCAGCAGCCTCGAGACGACAGCTTTGAACACTGAAGCTTTCTTT. As protein: CASSLETTALNTEAFF.

This clonotype was seen many times. The chain is built from TRBV7-2 and TRBJ1-5; D perhaps matches TRBD1 (5 bases). Trimming stripped 1 base from V and 1 base from J, with 11 bases between. Germline lookup yields CDR1 SGHTA and CDR2 FQGNSA. The CDR3 extends over 16 amino acids. In DNA form, the CDR3 reads TGTGCCAGCAGCTTAGTGGGAGGGGACAGCAATCAGCCCCAGCATTTT. Translated, it gives CASSLVGGDSNQPQHF.

This clonotype has a count of ten or more. The rearrangement uses TRBV30 and TRBJ2-3; D might be TRBD1 or TRBD2, each matching 6 bases. Trimming left V 4 bases short and J 5 bases short, with 19 bases between. Germline loops: CDR1 GTSNPN, CDR2 SVGIG (reference sequence). The CDR3 length is 15 residues. The CDR3 DNA reads TGTGCCTGGACTCTAGCATACGGAGGGGGAGATACGCAGTATTTT. Translating gives CAWTLAYGGGDTQYF.

This clonotype was seen ten or more times. The chain uses TRBV6-5 and TRBJ2-2; D could derive from TRBD1 or TRBD2 (6 bases each). The CDR3 spans 14 residues. Deletions cut 0 bases from V and 9 bases from J, with 11 bases between. In germline, CDR1 is MNHEY, CDR2 SVGAGI. CDR3 nucleotides: TGTGCCAGCAGTTACTCAAGGGGGGACCGGGAGCTGTTTTTT. It encodes CASSYSRGDRELFF.

This clonotype was counted between two and nine times. This chain connects TRBV27 to TRBJ1-2; D possibly corresponds to TRBD1 (5 bases). The CDR3 loop spans 13 amino acids. Germline V gives CDR1 MNHEY, CDR2 SMNVEV (reference sequence). V was cut by 8 bases and J by 7 bases, with 17 bases left in between. CDR3 nucleotide sequence: TGTGCCAGCGTCGGTGGGGGATCAGTTGGCTACACCTTC. The encoded protein is CASVGGGSVGYTF.

The chain is built from TRBV12-3 or TRBV12-4 and TRBJ2-7, with 8 bases matching TRBD2. The CDR3 has 14 amino acids. With 9 bases clipped from V and 2 bases from J, the junction kept 9 bases outside the gene matches. CDR3 nucleotide sequence: TGTGCCAGTACCACCTCGGGACTAGCCTACGAGCAGTACTTC. It translates to CASTTSGLAYEQYF.

The chain recombines TRBV3-1 with TRBJ1-1; no reliable D call. The CDR3 covers 14 residues. V lost 6 bases and J 1 base, leaving 12 bases between the germline ends. Germline V gene data show CDR1 as LGHDT and CDR2 as YNNKEL (reference sequence). DNA for the CDR3: TGTGCCAGCAGTTCAGTTGCGGGGAACACTGAAGCTTTCTTT. The encoded protein is CASSSVAGNTEAFF.

This clonotype occurred a few times. The V call is TRBV7-9, the J call TRBJ2-6, with TRBD2 matching 7 bases. Germline trimming cut 6 bases from V and 4 bases from J; bases unmatched to any gene: 6. The CDR3 contains 15 residues. The germline CDR1 and CDR2 sequences are SEHNR and FQNEAQ (reference sequence). The CDR3 region has the DNA TGTGCCAGCAGGGCGGCGGGAGCAGGGGCCAACGTCCTGACTTTC. It is translated as CASRAAGAGANVLTF.

This clonotype occurred many times. This chain joins TRBV9 and TRBJ1-1; 7 positions match TRBD1. The J segment lost 5 bases and the V segment lost 4 bases, leaving 11 bases of the junction unmatched. CDR3 length: 15 amino acids. Per the germline V gene, CDR1 is SGDLS and CDR2 is YYNGEE. The CDR3: CASSPPGGARTEAFF. DNA of the CDR3: TGTGCCAGCAGCCCACCAGGGGGGGCCCGAACTGAAGCTTTCTTT.

The table lists this clonotype with many counts. The chain employs TRBV7-2 and TRBJ2-3, with D possibly matching TRBD1 (5 bases). Trimming removed 4 bases at V and 2 bases at J, with 10 bases between. The CDR3 consists of 14 residues. CDR1 is SGHTA and CDR2 is FQGNSA in the germline V gene. For the CDR3, the DNA is TGTGCCAGCAGCTCCGTCGGACACACAGATACGCAGTATTTT. It codes for CASSSVGHTDTQYF.

The chain joins TRBV20-1 to TRBJ1-1, with 8 positions matching TRBD1. The CDR3 is 13 residues long. Trimming at V came to 2 bases and at J to 4 bases, leaving 3 bases not matched to a gene. Germline V gives CDR1 DFQATT, CDR2 SNEGSKA (reference sequence). The CDR3 reads CSARWTGSTEAFF. For the CDR3, the DNA is TGCAGTGCTAGATGGACAGGGAGCACTGAAGCTTTCTTT.

This clonotype was seen at least ten times. The chain joins TRBV20-1 to TRBJ2-7; unclear D gene. Trimming took off 5 bases at V and 9 bases at J, with 17 bases between the two ends. Per the germline V gene, CDR1 is DFQATT and CDR2 is SNEGSKA (reference sequence). The CDR3 consists of 12 residues. The DNA for the CDR3 is TGCAGTGCTGAAACCCACACGGTCGGGCAGTACTTC. Translated, it gives CSAETHTVGQYF.

V and J are TRBV7-9 and TRBJ1-1, with D possibly being TRBD1 (6 bases). The CDR3 runs 15 residues. The V gene lost 3 bases and the J gene lost 4 bases, with 15 bases spanning the gap. Per germline, CDR1 SEHNR and CDR2 FQNEAQ (reference sequence). The CDR3 loop reads CASSFFLQGFTEAFF. The CDR3 region has the DNA TGTGCCAGCAGCTTTTTCCTACAGGGTTTCACTGAAGCTTTCTTT.

This clonotype appeared a single time. The germline gene is not matched at one end of the junction; a read error may be the cause. This chain connects TRBV10-3 to TRBJ2-3, with 7 bases lining up with TRBD2. The CDR3 covers 15 residues. Germline assignment: CDR1 ENHRY and CDR2 SYGVKD. The CDR3 DNA reads TGTGCCATCAGCTTGGGGGGGGGAGACCCAGATACGCAGTATTTC. It yields the protein CAISLGGGDPDTQYF.

The gene calls are TRBV15 and TRBJ1-1, with a possible D match to TRBD1 (6 bases). This CDR3 spans 13 amino acids. V was cut by 8 bases and J by 5 bases, with 15 bases left in between. CDR1 is LNHNV, CDR2 YYDKDF, per germline (reference sequence). CDR3 nucleotides: TGTGCCACCGGACGGGGGCTGGGGACTGAAGCTTTCTTT. Protein sequence: CATGRGLGTEAFF.

This clonotype was counted ten times or more. V gene TRBV13 combines with J gene TRBJ2-7, with 10 bases identical to TRBD1. Trimming took 4 bases from V and 3 from J; bases not matched to a gene: 6. Looked up from germline, CDR1 is PRHDT and CDR2 is FYEKMQ (reference sequence). This CDR3 region has 15 residues. The CDR3 bases are TGTGCCAGCAGCTCGTCCGGGACAGGGGTCTACGAGCAGTACTTC. It is translated as CASSSSGTGVYEQYF.

The rearrangement joins TRBV2 to TRBJ2-2; 10 bases fit TRBD1. This CDR3 contains 17 residues. After removal of 1 base from V and 7 bases from J, the junction contained 9 bases not matched to a gene. CDR1 is SNHLY and CDR2 is FYNNEI in the germline V gene. Here the CDR3 reads CASSEGEGQGRNGELFF. The CDR3 DNA follows: TGTGCCAGCAGTGAAGGCGAGGGACAGGGGCGGAACGGGGAGCTGTTTTTT.

This clonotype was seen at least ten times. The CDR3 bases are TGCGCCAGCAGCCAAGATGAGGGTCGAGGAGGCTACGAGCAGTACTTC. As protein: CASSQDEGRGGYEQYF. The rearrangement uses TRBV4-1 and TRBJ2-7, with D perhaps matching TRBD2 (5 bases). The CDR3 extends over 16 amino acids. Germline V gene lookup returns CDR1 MGHRA and CDR2 YSYEKL. Between the trimmed V and J ends, which lost 0 bases and 3 bases, there was a span of 15 bases.

This clonotype was picked up a small number of times. The chain is built from TRBV7-2 and TRBJ1-2; 9 nucleotides match TRBD1. This CDR3 has 15 residues. V was clipped by 6 bases and J by 2 bases; unmatched bases: 7. Germline CDR1 is SGHTA and CDR2 is FQGNSA. The CDR3 here is CASRPGQGGNYGYTF. The CDR3 nucleotides read TGTGCCAGCAGGCCGGGACAGGGAGGAAACTATGGCTACACCTTC. The full variable domain, completed using reference TRBV7-2 and TRBJ1-2, is GAGVSQSPSNKVTEKGKDVELRCDPISGHTALYWYRQSLGQGLEFLIYFQGNSAPDKSGLPSDRFSAERTGGSVSTLTIQRTQQEDSAVYLCASRPGQGGNYGYTFGSGTRLTVV.